These 5 T cell receptor beta chains came from one sample sequenced in a study of blood T cell repertoires in COVID-19. Profiled with immunoSEQ multiplex PCR; TCRdb holds only in-frame clones, not every one. The table lists roughly 140,000 clones, 85% of them singletons. Material: PBMCs or T cells enriched from blood (not recorded which). These receptor sequences come from a woman in her forties who had recovered from COVID-19.

The CDR3 protein is CASSRGQGISNEKLFF. CDR3 coding DNA: TGTGCCAGTAGTAGGGGACAGGGAATAAGTAATGAAAAACTGTTTTTT. The genes are TRBV19 and TRBJ1-4; TRBD1 matches 9 bases. From germline, CDR1 is LNHDA and CDR2 SQIVND (reference sequence). The CDR3 contains 16 residues. The J segment lost 4 bases and the V segment lost 4 bases, leaving 7 bases of the junction unmatched.

The chain employs TRBV4-2 and TRBJ1-5; tentatively, D is TRBD1 (6 bases). This CDR3 comprises 17 residues. Trimming stripped 2 bases from V and 4 bases from J, with 18 bases between. The V gene's germline CDR1 is LGHNA and CDR2 YNFKEQ. In nucleotides, the CDR3 is TGTGCCAGCAGCCAAAAGAGCAGCCCACAGGGAAATCAGCCCCAGCATTTT. It is translated as CASSQKSSPQGNQPQHF.

In this sample, this clone turned up once. V gene TRBV27 combines with J gene TRBJ2-1; TRBD1 matches at 10 bases. Germline V lookup: CDR1 MNHEY, CDR2 SMNVEV (reference sequence). The CDR3 has 15 amino acids. V lost 6 bases and J lost 5; bases outside the gene matches: 7. The CDR3 here is CASRGLGTGDNEQFF. The CDR3 DNA follows: TGTGCCAGCAGGGGGTTGGGGACAGGGGACAATGAGCAGTTCTTC.

The V and J genes are TRBV10-3 and TRBJ2-1; 9 bases line up with TRBD2. The V gene's germline CDR1 is ENHRY and CDR2 SYGVKD. The junction had 3 bases not matched to a gene; V was cut back by 8 bases and J by 4 bases. The CDR3 length is 13 residues. Written as DNA, the CDR3 is TGTGCCATCTTTAGCGGGGGTTACAATGAGCAGTTCTTC. Its translation is CAIFSGGYNEQFF.

The chain has TRBV12-3 or TRBV12-4 and TRBJ1-5, with 7 bases that match TRBD1. J lost 6 bases, V lost 6 bases, and 5 bases had no gene match. This CDR3 comprises 13 residues. For the CDR3, the DNA is TGTGCCAGCAGCCCCGACAGGGCTCAGCCCCAGCATTTT. This translates into CASSPDRAQPQHF.